The clone carrying this TCR beta chain was counted ten times or more. Its antigen is not known. These data originate in a study of T cells in Graves' hyperthyroidism and ophthalmopathy. Study-level findings and limits: A model built on 13 V-J features separated ophthalmopathy from stable hyperthyroidism.

TCR beta CDR3 sequences were amplified from RNA transcripts. Initially, a first-round RT-PCR of the TCR CDR3 employed the HTBI primer set. TCRdb recomputed calls from the multiplex PCR reads with MiXCR, one row per CDR3 protein. The sample includes about 710,000 distinct CDR3 sequences, 16% seen only once; the top ten take around 8%. The CDR3 is made up of 11 amino acids. Trimming pared 8 bases from V and 3 bases from J, leaving 8 bases between. The V gene's germline CDR1 is SNHLY and CDR2 FYNNEI. The chain employs TRBV2 and TRBJ2-7; D not certain. The clonotype was recovered from a young man with Graves' hyperthyroidism. Input material: blood. The CDR3 DNA reads TGTGCCAGCGAGGTGGGCTACGAGCAGTACTTC. This codes for CASEVGYEQYF.